The clone carrying this T cell receptor (beta chain) was recorded many times. Profiling of TCR beta VDJ combinations and CDR3 sequences used genomic DNA as template. TCRdb re-called the reads through MiXCR, storing one row per CDR3 protein. The data show 250,000 to 350,000 distinct CDR3 sequences, with roughly three fifths seen just once and less than 9.5% held by the top ten. This sample is part of a study of CD8+CD57+ T cells in acquired aplastic anemia. Sample: sorted CD4+, CD8+, or CD8+CD57+ T cells (not recorded which) from PBMCs. This sequence was found in a human donor with severe aplastic anemia or a healthy control (not recorded which).

The CDR3: CASRGGGGAGGYEQYF. CDR3 DNA: TGTGCCAGCAGGGGGGGTGGGGGGGCCGGGGGCTACGAGCAGTACTTC. This rearrangement joins TRBV6-5 to TRBJ2-7; TRBD2 is a possible D gene (7 bases). The CDR3 runs to 16 residues. V dropped 6 bases and J dropped 3 bases, with 21 bases sitting between them. Germline CDR1 and CDR2: MNHEY and SVGAGI.